This is a list of T cell receptor beta chains from one sample in a study of OX40 agonist ivuxolimab in advanced cancers. Assay: immunoSEQ multiplex PCR; the TCRdb copy retains only in-frame clones and omits some. The table includes roughly 75,000 clones, just over 85% detected once. The material sequenced was CD4+ or CD8+ T cells sorted from blood, taken in a trial of the OX40 agonist ivuxolimab. These receptors came from an adult with an advanced solid tumor such as melanoma, head and neck, liver or kidney cancer. Each CDR3 is given with its conserved first and last residue. D genes are given only for firm matches. Expanded clones are given a class, and other clones once, few, many or no size at all.

cdr3_nt cdr3_aa v_call d_call cdr3_length clone_size j_call
TGTGCCAGCAGCTTGTCCGGGTATGGGGCCAACGTCCTGACTTTC CASSLSGYGANVLTF TRBV5-4 . 15 . TRBJ2-6
TGTGCCAGCTCACCGGGTCAGGGGGCGAGGAATGAGCAGTTCTTC CASSPGQGARNEQFF TRBV18 TRBD1 15 . TRBJ2-1
TGTGCCAGCCAGGGGTCGTGGTCCGAGGCTGGCTACACCTTC CASQGSWSEAGYTF TRBV2 . 14 few TRBJ1-2
TGTGCCAGCAGCTTAGAGGGCTACGAGCAGTACTTC CASSLEGYEQYF TRBV11-2 . 12 . TRBJ2-7
TGTGCCAGCAGCTCCGGGGGAAGTGGGGGAGACTCCTACAATGAGCAGTTCTTC CASSSGGSGGDSYNEQFF TRBV11-2 . 18 . TRBJ2-1
TGTGCCAGCAGCTTAGGTGGGACAGGAGGAAACACTGAAGCTTTCTTT CASSLGGTGGNTEAFF TRBV7-8 TRBD1 16 . TRBJ1-1
TGCGCCAGCAGCTGGACTAGCGGGACAAACAATGAGCAGTTCTTC CASSWTSGTNNEQFF TRBV5-1 TRBD2 15 . TRBJ2-1
TGTGCCAGCAGAAGGGGGAGGGAAGGTGGTATGAATGAGCAGTTCTTC CASRRGREGGMNEQFF TRBV2 . 16 . TRBJ2-1
TGCGCCAGCAGCTTCCCTAGACAGGATGTCGGGGAGCTGTTTTTT CASSFPRQDVGELFF TRBV5-1 . 15 . TRBJ2-2
TGTGCCAGCAGTGCGGACAGGCGGGTGGGTTCACCCCTCCACTTT CASSADRRVGSPLHF TRBV7-9 TRBD1 15 . TRBJ1-6
TGTGCCAGCAGTTACTCATCTCCTTACAATGAGCAGTTCTTC CASSYSSPYNEQFF TRBV6-5 . 14 . TRBJ2-1
TGTGCCAGCAGCCCTAGAAGTACCGTTAGCTCCTACGAGCAGTACTTC CASSPRSTVSSYEQYF TRBV7-2 . 16 . TRBJ2-7
TGTGCCAGCAGGCAAGCAGGGCATTATGGCTACACCTTC CASRQAGHYGYTF TRBV6-5 . 13 many TRBJ1-2
TGTGCCAGCAACCAAGGACACCCAAAGCCCCAGCATTTT CASNQGHPKPQHF TRBV6-1 . 13 . TRBJ1-5
TGCGCCAGCAGCCAAGAACAAGCGGGAGGGTATCGCAATGAGCAGTTCTTC CASSQEQAGGYRNEQFF TRBV4-1 TRBD2 17 . TRBJ2-1
TGCGCCAGCAGCTTGTTTGGGGGAGCAGGCAATCAGCCCCAGCATTTT CASSLFGGAGNQPQHF TRBV5-1 . 16 . TRBJ1-5
TGTGCCAGCAGTTCCTTTCGGGTGAACACTGAAGCTTTCTTT CASSSFRVNTEAFF TRBV6-5 . 14 once TRBJ1-1
TGTGCCAGCAGCCCTACCGGGGGGCATCAGCCCCAGCATTTT CASSPTGGHQPQHF TRBV7-9 . 14 . TRBJ1-5
TGTGCCAGCAGCACTTGGGACAGGGGCACTGAAGCTTTCTTT CASSTWDRGTEAFF TRBV7-2 TRBD1 14 . TRBJ1-1
TGTGCCAGCAGCTTGGATGATCAGCCCCAGCATTTT CASSLDDQPQHF TRBV7-9 . 12 few TRBJ1-5
TGTGCCAGCAGTCCCCAATCCGCTGGAAACACCATATATTTT CASSPQSAGNTIYF TRBV6-6 . 14 . TRBJ1-3
TGTGCCTGGAGTGTAGCAGGGGGCGGAATCTACGAGCAGTACTTC CAWSVAGGGIYEQYF TRBV30 TRBD1 15 . TRBJ2-7
TGTGCCAGCAGCTGGGACCTCTACGAGCAGTACTTC CASSWDLYEQYF TRBV7-9 . 12 . TRBJ2-7
TGTGCCAGCAGCCCGACCCAAGGTGGGCTCGAGCAGTACTTC CASSPTQGGLEQYF TRBV7-9 . 14 . TRBJ2-7
TGTGCCAGCAGTTACGGGGGACCTAATGAAAAACTGTTTTTT CASSYGGPNEKLFF TRBV6-5 . 14 . TRBJ1-4
TGTGCCAGCAGTCGCAGGAGCTCTGGAAACACCATATATTTT CASSRRSSGNTIYF TRBV7-3 . 14 . TRBJ1-3
TGCGCCAGCAGCTTGGCCAGTGGCAGGGAGAACTATGGCTACACCTTC CASSLASGRENYGYTF TRBV5-1 . 16 . TRBJ1-2
TGTGCCAGCAGCTTAGCACTAGCGAGCGAGCAGTACTTC CASSLALASEQYF TRBV7-2 TRBD2 13 . TRBJ2-7
TGTGCCAGCAGCGTAGGGGCGGGAGGGCCCAATGAGCAGTTCTTC CASSVGAGGPNEQFF TRBV9 TRBD2 15 . TRBJ2-1